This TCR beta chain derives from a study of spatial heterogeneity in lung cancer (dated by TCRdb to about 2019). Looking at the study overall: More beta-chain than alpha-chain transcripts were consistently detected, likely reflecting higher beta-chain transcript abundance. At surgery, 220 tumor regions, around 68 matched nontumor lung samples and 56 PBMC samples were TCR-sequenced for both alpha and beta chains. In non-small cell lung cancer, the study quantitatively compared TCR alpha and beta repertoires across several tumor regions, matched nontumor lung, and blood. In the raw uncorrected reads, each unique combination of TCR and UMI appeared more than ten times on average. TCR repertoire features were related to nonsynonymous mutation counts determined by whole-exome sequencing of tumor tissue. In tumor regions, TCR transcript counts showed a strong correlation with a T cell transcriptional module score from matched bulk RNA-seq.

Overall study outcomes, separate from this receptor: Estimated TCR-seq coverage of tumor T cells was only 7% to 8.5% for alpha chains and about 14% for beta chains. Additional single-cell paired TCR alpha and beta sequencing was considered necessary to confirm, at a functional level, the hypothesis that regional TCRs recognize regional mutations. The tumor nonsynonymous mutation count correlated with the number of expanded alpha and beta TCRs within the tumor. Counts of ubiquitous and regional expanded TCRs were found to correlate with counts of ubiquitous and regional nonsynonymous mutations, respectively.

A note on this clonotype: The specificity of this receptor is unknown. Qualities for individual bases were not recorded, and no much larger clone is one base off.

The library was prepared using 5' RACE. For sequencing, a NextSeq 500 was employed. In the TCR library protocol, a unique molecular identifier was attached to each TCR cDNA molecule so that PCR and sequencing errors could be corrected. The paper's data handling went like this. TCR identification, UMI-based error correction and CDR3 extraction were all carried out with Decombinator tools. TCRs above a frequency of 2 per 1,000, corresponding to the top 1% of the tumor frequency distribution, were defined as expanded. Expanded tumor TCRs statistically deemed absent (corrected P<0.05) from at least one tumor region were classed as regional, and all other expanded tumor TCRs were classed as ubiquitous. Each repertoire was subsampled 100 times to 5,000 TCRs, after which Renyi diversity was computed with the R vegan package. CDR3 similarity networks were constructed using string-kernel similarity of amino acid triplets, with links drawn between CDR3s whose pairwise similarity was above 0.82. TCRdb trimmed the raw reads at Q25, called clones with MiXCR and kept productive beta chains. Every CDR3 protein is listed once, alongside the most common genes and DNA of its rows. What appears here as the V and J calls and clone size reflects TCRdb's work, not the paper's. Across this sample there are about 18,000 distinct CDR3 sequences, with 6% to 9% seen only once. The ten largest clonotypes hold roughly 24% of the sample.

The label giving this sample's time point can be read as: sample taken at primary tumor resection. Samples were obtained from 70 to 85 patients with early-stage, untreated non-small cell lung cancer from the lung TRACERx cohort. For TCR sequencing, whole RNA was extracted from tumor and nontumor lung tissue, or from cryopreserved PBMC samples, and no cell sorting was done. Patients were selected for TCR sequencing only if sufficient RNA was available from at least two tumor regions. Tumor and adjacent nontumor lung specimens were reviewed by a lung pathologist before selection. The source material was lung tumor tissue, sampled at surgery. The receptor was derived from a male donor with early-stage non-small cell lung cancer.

The DNA is as follows: TGTGCCAGCAGTCCATCCGGCTCTGGAAACACCATATATTTT. The translation is CASSPSGSGNTIYF. In this chain, TRBV12-3 or TRBV12-4 is recombined with TRBJ1-3, with the D gene uncertain. V loses 5 bases of germline sequence and J loses 0 bases, and the interval between the two ends is 8 bases. From the cysteine through the phenylalanine, the CDR3 covers 14 amino acids. CDR3 DNA is the only sequence kept; it has 42 bases, read in frame from the first base.